These T cell receptor beta chains were read from a single sample in a study of OX40 agonist ivuxolimab in advanced cancers. Generated by immunoSEQ multiplex PCR, the TCRdb table keeps only in-frame clones and is missing some. The sample includes 28,000 or so clones, less than 90% of them seen just once. The material sequenced was CD4+ or CD8+ T cells sorted from blood, taken in a trial of the OX40 agonist ivuxolimab. The receptors here all came from an adult with an advanced solid tumor such as melanoma, head and neck, liver or kidney cancer. CDR3s include the opening cysteine and the closing phenylalanine or tryptophan. Fields, in order: CDR3 protein, CDR3 DNA, J gene, D gene, clone size, V gene. The D gene is left open where the match is weak. Size is omitted from some rows. Given values are once, few, many or a class for expanded clones.

CASNFLADSTDTQYF	TGTGCCAGCAACTTCCTAGCGGATAGCACAGATACGCAGTATTTT	TRBJ2-3	TRBD2	-	TRBV27
CASSPPQGPGANVLTF	TGTGCCAGCTCACCACCTCAGGGTCCTGGGGCCAACGTCCTGACTTTC	TRBJ2-6	-	once	TRBV18
CASSFLLNENTEAFF	TGTGCCAGCAGCTTTTTACTGAATGAGAACACTGAAGCTTTCTTT	TRBJ1-1	-	once	TRBV5-6
CASSYDRGGKNIQYF	TGTGCCAGCAGTTATGACAGGGGAGGCAAAAACATTCAGTACTTC	TRBJ2-4	TRBD1	once	TRBV27
CAWSQLTPTHRWVGTDTQYF	TGTGCCTGGAGTCAACTGACCCCTACCCACCGGTGGGTGGGTACAGATACGCAGTATTTT	TRBJ2-3	-	-	TRBV30
CASSDSIDPERALYSTDTQYF	TGTGCCAGCAGTGACTCGATAGACCCCGAGCGGGCCCTTTATAGCACAGATACGCAGTATTTT	TRBJ2-3	-	-	TRBV6-4
CASGGVGYYGYTF	TGTGCATCGGGAGGAGTTGGCTACTATGGCTACACCTTC	TRBJ1-2	-	-	TRBV30
CSVPVAGGSTGELFF	TGCAGCGTCCCGGTAGCGGGAGGGAGCACCGGGGAGCTGTTTTTT	TRBJ2-2	TRBD2	-	TRBV29-1
CASRRDDTEAFF	TGTGCCAGCAGACGGGACGACACTGAAGCTTTCTTT	TRBJ1-1	-	-	TRBV4-2
CASSLVASGNPGTYNEQFF	TGTGCCAGCAGCTTAGTAGCTAGCGGGAACCCAGGCACCTACAATGAGCAGTTCTTC	TRBJ2-1	TRBD2	-	TRBV7-9
CASSPGGGTTSGNEKLFF	TGCGCCAGCAGCCCCGGGGGGGGCACCACTTCGGGTAATGAAAAACTGTTTTTT	TRBJ1-4	-	-	TRBV4-1
CASSAEGSSYEQYF	TGTGCCAGCAGCGCGGAGGGGAGCTCCTACGAGCAGTACTTC	TRBJ2-7	-	-	TRBV9
CANKGVSGNTIYF	TGTGCCAACAAAGGGGTCTCTGGAAACACCATATATTTT	TRBJ1-3	-	-	TRBV19
CASSLSLAYEQYF	TGTGCCAGCAGTTTATCCCTAGCCTACGAGCAGTACTTC	TRBJ2-7	-	-	TRBV28
CATRPGHQYEQYF	TGTGCCACCAGACCAGGCCACCAATACGAGCAGTACTTC	TRBJ2-7	-	-	TRBV6-1
CASSTFSISSTDTQYF	TGTGCCAGTAGTACCTTCAGTATCTCTAGCACAGATACGCAGTATTTT	TRBJ2-3	-	-	TRBV19
CASSSQGINYGYTF	TGTGCCAGCAGTTCACAGGGGATTAACTATGGCTACACCTTC	TRBJ1-2	TRBD1	-	TRBV27
CASSDGAFSNQPQHF	TGTGCCAGCAGTGACGGAGCGTTTAGCAATCAGCCCCAGCATTTT	TRBJ1-5	-	-	TRBV6-1
CASSPGTSGRADPGEQYF	TGTGCCAGCAGCCCAGGGACTAGCGGGAGGGCCGATCCGGGGGAGCAGTACTTC	TRBJ2-7	TRBD2	-	TRBV7-2
CASSLGSGGHGNQPQHF	TGTGCCAGTAGTCTTGGTTCGGGGGGTCATGGCAATCAGCCCCAGCATTTT	TRBJ1-5	-	-	TRBV19
CASSLGTAGYEQYF	TGTGCCAGCAGCTTAGGGACGGCGGGGTACGAGCAGTACTTC	TRBJ2-7	-	-	TRBV5-4
CASRGMNTEAFF	TGTGCCAGTAGGGGTATGAACACTGAAGCTTTCTTT	TRBJ1-1	-	-	TRBV19
CASSQDPPGSNTEAFF	TGCGCCAGCAGCCAAGACCCTCCGGGGAGCAACACTGAAGCTTTCTTT	TRBJ1-1	-	-	TRBV4-1
CASSLDPGGLAGVYEQFF	TGTGCCAGCAGCTTAGACCCCGGGGGACTAGCGGGAGTTTATGAGCAGTTCTTC	TRBJ2-1	TRBD2	-	TRBV11-2
CASSLLAGGTDTQYF	TGTGCCAGCAGTTTATTGGCGGGGGGCACAGATACGCAGTATTTT	TRBJ2-3	TRBD2	-	TRBV28
CASSLGLAGVTQYF	TGTGCCAGCAGTTTGGGACTAGCGGGAGTGACCCAGTACTTC	TRBJ2-5	TRBD2	-	TRBV28
CASSATHSYEQYF	TGTGCCAGCAGCGCGACTCACTCCTACGAGCAGTACTTC	TRBJ2-7	-	-	TRBV9
CASSLFGDTEAFF	TGTGCCAGCAGCTTGTTTGGGGACACTGAAGCTTTCTTT	TRBJ1-1	-	once	TRBV7-9
CASTSGTSTDTQYF	TGTGCCAGCACTTCCGGGACCTCGACAGATACGCAGTATTTT	TRBJ2-3	-	-	TRBV6-5
CARPRHGGATNEKLFF	TGTGCCAGGCCCCGACATGGGGGGGCAACTAATGAAAAACTGTTTTTT	TRBJ1-4	-	-	TRBV5-3
CATSQGRGEKLFF	TGTGCCACCAGCCAAGGGAGGGGGGAAAAACTGTTTTTT	TRBJ1-4	-	-	TRBV15
CASSNRPRTSGTETQYF	TGTGCCAGCAGCAACCGCCCTCGGACTAGCGGGACAGAGACCCAGTACTTC	TRBJ2-5	-	-	TRBV21-1
CASSLELAGSSYEQYF	TGTGCCAGCAGCTTAGAACTAGCGGGGAGCTCCTACGAGCAGTACTTC	TRBJ2-7	TRBD2	-	TRBV11-1
CASSQGGWNTEAFF	TGCGCCAGCAGCCAAGGGGGATGGAACACTGAAGCTTTCTTT	TRBJ1-1	-	-	TRBV4-1
CASSFPGKETQYF	TGTGCCAGCAGCTTCCCGGGAAAAGAGACCCAGTACTTC	TRBJ2-5	-	-	TRBV7-2
CASKRPIMGQETQYF	TGTGCCAGCAAGCGACCGATCATGGGTCAAGAGACCCAGTACTTC	TRBJ2-5	-	-	TRBV2
CASSSFGGTDTQYF	TGTGCCAGTAGTAGCTTCGGGGGTACAGATACGCAGTATTTT	TRBJ2-3	-	-	TRBV19
CASSELAGGFSSYNEQFF	TGTGCCAGCAGTGAGTTAGCGGGAGGATTCAGCTCCTACAATGAGCAGTTCTTC	TRBJ2-1	TRBD2	-	TRBV6-1
CASSLGPGTGTGNTIYF	TGTGCCAGCAGCTTAGGGCCCGGGACAGGGACTGGAAACACCATATATTTT	TRBJ1-3	TRBD1	-	TRBV7-8
CASILGLSYEQYF	-	TRBJ2-7	-	-	TRBV2
CASSPDSMNTEAFF	TGTGCCAGTAGTCCGGACAGTATGAACACTGAAGCTTTCTTT	TRBJ1-1	-	once	TRBV19
CASSVEGSLNTEAFF	TGTGCCAGCAGCGTAGAGGGCAGTTTGAACACTGAAGCTTTCTTT	TRBJ1-1	-	-	TRBV9
CASSEEGIYSNQPQHF	TGTGCCAGCAGTGAGGAGGGAATTTATAGCAATCAGCCCCAGCATTTT	TRBJ1-5	-	once	TRBV6-1
CASSPGLSYEQYF	TGTGCCAGCAGCCCAGGACTCTCCTACGAGCAGTACTTC	TRBJ2-7	-	-	TRBV9
CASSLEREDRGRGYTF	TGTGCCAGCAGCTTGGAGAGGGAAGACAGGGGCAGGGGCTACACCTTC	TRBJ1-2	TRBD1	-	TRBV5-6
CATSSEREGWNEQFF	TGTGCCACCAGCAGCGAGCGGGAGGGTTGGAATGAGCAGTTCTTC	TRBJ2-1	TRBD2	-	TRBV15
CASSVTQMSTDTQYF	TGTGCCAGCAGTGTAACACAGATGAGCACAGATACGCAGTATTTT	TRBJ2-3	-	-	TRBV6-1
CSGRGRVFDNEQFF	TGCAGCGGAAGAGGCAGGGTCTTTGACAATGAGCAGTTCTTC	TRBJ2-1	-	-	TRBV29-1
CASSPQAAVNTGELFF	TGTGCCAGCTCACCGCAAGCCGCCGTGAACACCGGGGAGCTGTTTTTT	TRBJ2-2	-	-	TRBV18
CASSSSKGPYEQYF	TGTGCCAGCAGCTCCTCCAAGGGACCCTACGAGCAGTACTTC	TRBJ2-7	-	-	TRBV7-2
CASSSPRTPGETQYF	TGTGCCAGCAGTTCCCCCCGGACACCTGGGGAGACCCAGTACTTC	TRBJ2-5	-	-	TRBV28
CASTELAGGRDTQYF	TGTGCCAGCACAGAACTAGCGGGAGGAAGAGATACGCAGTATTTT	TRBJ2-3	TRBD2	-	TRBV6-5
CATSSIPDGRVGSYYGYTF	TGTGCCACCAGCTCTATTCCGGATGGGAGGGTTGGCAGTTACTATGGCTACACCTTC	TRBJ1-2	-	-	TRBV15
CASSQKGADYGYTF	TGTGCCAGCAGCCAAAAGGGGGCTGACTATGGCTACACCTTC	TRBJ1-2	TRBD1	-	TRBV4-2
CASSLERELHEQYF	TGTGCCAGCAGCTTAGAGCGGGAGCTCCACGAGCAGTACTTC	TRBJ2-7	TRBD2	-	TRBV7-2
CATSSVPASGNTIYF	TGTGCCACCAGCAGTGTACCGGCCTCTGGAAACACCATATATTTT	TRBJ1-3	-	few	TRBV15
CASSILAGGTDTQYF	TGTGCCAGCAGTATTCTAGCGGGAGGGACAGATACGCAGTATTTT	TRBJ2-3	TRBD2	-	TRBV27